What follows are 27 T cell receptor beta chains derived from one specimen sequenced in a study of regulatory T cells in long-lasting Graves disease (dated by TCRdb to 2020 to 2023). The method was multiplex PCR. The sequencing machine was an Illumina HiSeq 4000. TCR beta libraries were built with iRepertoire HTBI primers and Arm-PCR amplification of CDR3 regions. TCRdb reworked the public reads: Q25 trimming with fastp, MiXCR clone assembly, productive beta chains retained. A single entry per CDR3 protein holds the most common genes and DNA from its merged rows. This sample gives 550,000 to 650,000 distinct CDR3 sequences in total; about 15% of them show up just once. The ten largest clones add up to about 12% of the sample. The time point label corresponds to: newly diagnosed GD, antithyroid drugs for less than 3 months. For both TCR sequencing and RNA sequencing, RNA was extracted from PBMCs in TRIzol.

The same data also went into a second study, on T cells in Graves' hyperthyroidism and ophthalmopathy.

The sequenced sample was peripheral blood mononuclear cells (PBMCs), obtained at new diagnosis, from a patient treated with antithyroid drugs. These receptors were taken from a man aged 18 to 35 with Graves disease. Donor details come from another sample of the same person, matched by shared clones.

This clonotype was counted many times. The chain couples TRBV20-1 to TRBJ2-3; 11 bases agree with TRBD2. Trimming cost V 3 bases and J 2 bases; bases outside gene matches: 4. The CDR3 length is 15 residues. The germline V gene has CDR1 DFQATT and CDR2 SNEGSKA (reference sequence). CDR3 sequence: CSASGTSGNTDTQYF. Written as DNA, the CDR3 is TGCAGTGCTAGCGGGACTAGCGGAAACACAGATACGCAGTATTTT.

This clonotype was observed at least ten times. The genes are TRBV3-1 and TRBJ2-5; a possible D gene is TRBD1 (6 bases). V lost 4 bases and J 1 base, leaving 16 bases between the germline ends. Germline V lookup: CDR1 LGHDT, CDR2 YNNKEL (reference sequence). This CDR3 spans 16 amino acids. CDR3 loop: CASSLSLGDTQETQYF. The CDR3 region has the DNA TGTGCCAGCAGCCTATCTTTGGGGGACACCCAAGAGACCCAGTACTTC.

This clonotype was observed a handful of times. The chain combines TRBV30 with TRBJ2-2; TRBD2 matches at 11 bases. Germline V CDR1 and CDR2: GTSNPN, SVGIG (reference sequence). This CDR3 contains 15 residues. V lost 5 bases to trimming and J lost 3 bases; unmatched junction nucleotides: 5. CDR3 protein: CAWASGRWDTGELFF. The CDR3 DNA is TGTGCCTGGGCTAGCGGGAGGTGGGACACCGGGGAGCTGTTTTTT.

To note about this clonotype: At one end the junction does not follow the germline gene, possibly because of a read error. The chain links TRBV24-1 to TRBJ1-5; D gene unclear. CDR3 length equals 14 residues. The germline CDR1 and CDR2 sequences are KGHDR and SFDVKD. The CDR3 region is CGTSDSGLNQPQHF. CDR3 nucleotide sequence: TGTGGCACCAGTGATAGTGGGCTCAATCAGCCCCAGCATTTT.

This clonotype was counted a few times. A junction end diverges from the germline sequence, so it may reflect a read error. The gene calls are TRBV5-1 and TRBJ2-7, with 10 nucleotides matching TRBD2. Germline CDR1 is SGHRS and CDR2 is YFSETQ. The CDR3 sequence is 16 residues long. CDR3 in amino acids: CASSGGTSEANYEQYF. As DNA, the CDR3 is TGTGCCAGCAGCGGCGGGACTAGCGAGGCAAACTACGAGCAGTACTTC.

Many counts were recorded for this clonotype. The chain carries TRBV6-1 and TRBJ2-3, with D perhaps matching TRBD1 (6 bases). Germline CDR1 reads MNHNS; CDR2 reads SASEGT. The CDR3 extends over 15 amino acids. Trimming stripped 7 bases from V and 1 base from J, with 15 bases between. This chain's CDR3 is CASTAQGFGTDTQYF. The CDR3 region has the DNA TGTGCCAGCACCGCCCAGGGGTTCGGCACAGATACGCAGTATTTT.

By share, this clonotype ranks as medium-sized. The J gene is TRBJ2-5, the V gene TRBV12-3 or TRBV12-4; D not certain. With 1 base removed from V and 5 bases from J, the gap between germline ends came to 2 bases. The CDR3 length is 11 residues. CDR3 bases: TGTGCCAGCAGTTTAGGGGAGACCCAGTACTTC. It specifies CASSLGETQYF.

This chain connects TRBV20-1 to TRBJ2-7; 8 bases are shared with TRBD2. The CDR3 length is 14 residues. Germline V lookup: CDR1 DFQATT, CDR2 SNEGSKA (reference sequence). With V trimmed by 3 bases and J by 1 base, 5 bases remained unmatched. This chain's CDR3 is CSARMAGGSYEQYF. The CDR3 coding sequence is TGCAGTGCTAGGATGGCGGGAGGATCCTACGAGCAGTACTTC.

The sample holds many counts of this clonotype. This rearrangement joins TRBV30 to TRBJ2-3; the D is unclear. Trimming pared 2 bases from V and 3 bases from J, leaving 15 bases between. Germline CDR1 and CDR2: GTSNPN and SVGIG (reference sequence). This CDR3 spans 15 amino acids. This CDR3 reads CAWSWFSLETDTQYF. The DNA of the CDR3 is TGTGCCTGGAGTTGGTTTTCTCTAGAGACAGATACGCAGTATTTT.

This clonotype was recorded a few times. The J gene is TRBJ2-3, the V gene TRBV14; 7 positions agree with TRBD2. Per germline, CDR1 SGHDN and CDR2 FVKESK. V lost 2 bases, J lost 2 bases, and 4 bases stayed unmatched. The CDR3 totals 15 residues. The CDR3 DNA reads as TGTGCCAGCAGCCAACGTCTAGCGGACACAGATACGCAGTATTTT. Protein sequence: CASSQRLADTDTQYF.

This clonotype was recorded at least ten times. This chain uses TRBV6-1 with TRBJ1-1, with a possible D match to TRBD1 (6 bases). The germline V and J ends were trimmed by 6 bases and 2 bases, with 37 bases remaining between them. Germline V gene data show CDR1 as MNHNS and CDR2 as SASEGT. The length of the CDR3 is 22 residues. This CDR3 is CASRSLIRKQGAGHGANTEAFF. The CDR3 bases are TGTGCCAGCAGGAGCCTCATCAGGAAACAGGGAGCCGGCCACGGCGCCAACACTGAAGCTTTCTTT.

This clonotype was recorded a few times. The chain is built from TRBV6-1 and TRBJ1-1; no clear D gene. The length of the CDR3 is 12 residues. V was shortened by 6 bases and J by 6 bases, with 11 bases between the two germline ends. Germline V gene lookup returns CDR1 MNHNS and CDR2 SASEGT. The CDR3 spells CASSRPGAEAFF. CDR3 in DNA: TGTGCCAGCAGCCGGCCCGGGGCTGAAGCTTTCTTT.

This clonotype was observed at least ten times. This sequence joins TRBV3-1 and TRBJ2-7, with 8 bases matching TRBD2. CDR1 and CDR2 from the germline V gene are LGHDT and YNNKEL (reference sequence). The CDR3 covers 15 residues. Trimming cost V 0 bases and J 0 bases; bases outside gene matches: 1. The CDR3 coding sequence is TGTGCCAGCAGCCAAGAGGGACTAGTCTCCTACGAGCAGTACTTC. Translated, it gives CASSQEGLVSYEQYF.

This clonotype was seen many times. The chain uses TRBV6-1 and TRBJ2-1; D is ambiguous. The CDR3 totals 13 residues. The germline CDR1 and CDR2 sequences are MNHNS and SASEGT. V was clipped by 8 bases and J by 0 bases, with 8 bases between them. CDR3: CASGKSSYNEQFF. As DNA, the CDR3 is TGTGCCAGCGGCAAGAGCTCCTACAATGAGCAGTTCTTC.

This clonotype was observed many times. The CDR3 nucleotides read TGCAGTGCTAGCGACGCTAGCGGGCTCGACTACAATGAGCAGTTCTTC. Its protein is CSASDASGLDYNEQFF. The genes are TRBV20-1 and TRBJ2-1; 8 nucleotides agree with TRBD2. The CDR3 consists of 16 residues. V was clipped by 3 bases and J by 3 bases; unmatched bases: 10. The germline V gene has CDR1 DFQATT and CDR2 SNEGSKA (reference sequence).

In this sample, this clonotype turned up many times. The chain carries TRBV29-1 and TRBJ2-1, with TRBD2 matching over 12 bases. Germline V CDR1 and CDR2: SQVTM, ANQGSEA. V trimming: 6 bases; J trimming: 10 bases; junction bases outside the gene matches: 16. CDR3 length: 16 residues. CDR3 protein: CSVTYPASGRAGEQFF. The CDR3 bases are TGCAGCGTCACATACCCGGCTAGCGGGAGGGCGGGGGAGCAGTTCTTC.

The chain is built from TRBV27 and TRBJ1-5; 10 bases map to TRBD1. CDR3 length: 13 residues. Trimming cost V 4 bases and J 10 bases; bases outside gene matches: 4. Germline V lookup: CDR1 MNHEY, CDR2 SMNVEV (reference sequence). Written as DNA, the CDR3 is TGTGCCAGCAGTTGGGACAGGGGCCGCCCCCAGCATTTT. Amino acids: CASSWDRGRPQHF.

This clonotype was counted only a few times. This chain links TRBV2 with TRBJ2-7; D remains ambiguous. The CDR3 is 14 amino acids. The V and J ends lost 2 bases and 2 bases respectively, with 10 bases between them. Germline V lookup: CDR1 SNHLY, CDR2 FYNNEI. CDR3 region: CASSEPTSPYEQYF. The CDR3 DNA is TGTGCCAGCAGTGAACCGACTTCTCCCTACGAGCAGTACTTC.

The chain carries TRBV20-1 and TRBJ2-7; 11 bases fit TRBD2. With V trimmed by 5 bases and J by 4 bases, 10 bases remained unmatched. Germline CDR1 DFQATT, CDR2 SNEGSKA (reference sequence). The CDR3 has 15 residues. The CDR3 reads CSAPNTGTSGYEQYF. The CDR3 coding sequence is TGCAGTGCTCCAAATACCGGGACTAGCGGTTACGAGCAGTACTTC.

This clonotype was observed many times. The chain is built from TRBV30 and TRBJ1-1; D not certain. V shed 2 bases and J shed 3 bases, with 7 bases lying between them. Germline assignment: CDR1 GTSNPN and CDR2 SVGIG (reference sequence). CDR3 size: 12 residues. The CDR3 coding sequence is TGTGCCTGGAGTTCGGCGGACACTGAAGCTTTCTTT. Amino acids: CAWSSADTEAFF. Using reference TRBV30 and TRBJ1-1 for the parts outside the CDR3, the full variable domain is SQTIHQWPATLVQPVGSPLSLECTVEGTSNPNLYWYRQAAGRGLQLLFYSVGIGQISSEVPQNLSASRPQDRQFILSSKKLLLSDSGFYLCAWSSADTEAFFGQGTRLTVV.

This chain joins TRBV5-1 and TRBJ2-3; 7 bases agree with TRBD1. The CDR3 spans 14 residues. Germline V gene sequence: CDR1 SGHRS, CDR2 YFSETQ. With V trimmed by 5 bases and J by 6 bases, 9 bases remained unmatched. The CDR3 sequence: CASSEGALIDTQYF. CDR3 nucleotide sequence: TGCGCCAGCAGTGAGGGGGCACTTATTGATACGCAGTATTTT.

This clonotype was counted only a few times. The rearrangement links TRBV10-1 to TRBJ2-3, with no clear D. V lost 2 bases, J lost 6 bases, and 6 bases lay in between. CDR3 length equals 12 residues. Per germline, CDR1 WNHNN and CDR2 SYGVQD (reference sequence). The CDR3 region is CASSERWDTQYF. CDR3 coding DNA: TGCGCCAGCAGTGAGCGGTGGGATACGCAGTATTTT.

V gene TRBV3-1 combines with J gene TRBJ2-7; 10 bases agree with TRBD1. Germline loops: CDR1 LGHDT, CDR2 YNNKEL (reference sequence). The CDR3 is 16 residues long. V lost 1 base and J lost 5; bases outside the gene matches: 8. CDR3 sequence: CASSQGGGQGTHEQYF. Written as DNA, the CDR3 is TGTGCCAGCAGCCAAGGAGGGGGACAGGGGACACACGAGCAGTACTTC.

This clonotype was seen at least ten times. The V gene is TRBV5-1, the J gene TRBJ1-2, with 7 positions matching TRBD1. CDR3 size: 14 residues. Germline values: CDR1 SGHRS, CDR2 YFSETQ. The ends lost 4 bases at V and 0 bases at J; junction bases unmatched: 3. CDR3 protein: CASSMGQTNYGYTF. DNA for the CDR3: TGCGCCAGCAGCATGGGACAGACTAACTATGGCTACACCTTC.

This clonotype occurred many times. The rearrangement links TRBV3-1 to TRBJ2-3; TRBD2 matches 8 bases. The V gene end was trimmed by 1 base and the J gene end by 4 bases; junction bases not matched to a gene: 10. The germline V gene encodes CDR1 LGHDT and CDR2 YNNKEL (reference sequence). CDR3 length equals 17 residues. The CDR3 loop is CASSQAGAGVWADTQYF. The CDR3 DNA is TGTGCCAGCAGCCAAGCTGGAGCGGGAGTATGGGCAGATACGCAGTATTTT.

This clonotype was seen a handful of times. The chain has TRBV15 and TRBJ1-1; a possible D gene is TRBD1 (5 bases). Germline-derived CDR1 and CDR2 are LNHNV and YYDKDF (reference sequence). The CDR3 is 15 residues long. The V and J ends lost 2 bases and 6 bases respectively, with 16 bases between them. CDR3 loop: CATSRNGGGSSEAFF. As DNA, the CDR3 is TGTGCCACCAGCAGAAACGGGGGGGGGAGTTCTGAAGCTTTCTTT.

This clonotype has ten or more counts. This chain uses TRBV18 with TRBJ2-3; D not certain. CDR1 and CDR2 (germline): KGHSH, LQKENI. Trimming removed 5 bases from V and 1 base from J, with 10 bases in between. CDR3 size: 14 residues. The CDR3 sequence is CASSDSLGTDTQYF. CDR3 DNA sequence: TGTGCCAGCTCAGATTCCCTAGGCACAGATACGCAGTATTTT.